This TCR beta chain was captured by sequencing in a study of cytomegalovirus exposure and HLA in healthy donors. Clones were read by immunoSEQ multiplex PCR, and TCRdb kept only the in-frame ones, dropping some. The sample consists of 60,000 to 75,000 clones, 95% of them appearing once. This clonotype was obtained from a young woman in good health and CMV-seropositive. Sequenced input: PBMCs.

The CDR3 reads CAWSVGLAENYEQYF. CDR3 nucleotide sequence: TGTGCCTGGAGTGTTGGACTAGCGGAGAACTACGAGCAGTACTTC. This sequence joins TRBV30 and TRBJ2-7; 10 positions agree with TRBD2. Germline CDR1 reads GTSNPN; CDR2 reads SVGIG (reference sequence). V gave up 0 bases and J gave up 3 bases; unmatched junction bases: 5. The CDR3 contains 15 residues.